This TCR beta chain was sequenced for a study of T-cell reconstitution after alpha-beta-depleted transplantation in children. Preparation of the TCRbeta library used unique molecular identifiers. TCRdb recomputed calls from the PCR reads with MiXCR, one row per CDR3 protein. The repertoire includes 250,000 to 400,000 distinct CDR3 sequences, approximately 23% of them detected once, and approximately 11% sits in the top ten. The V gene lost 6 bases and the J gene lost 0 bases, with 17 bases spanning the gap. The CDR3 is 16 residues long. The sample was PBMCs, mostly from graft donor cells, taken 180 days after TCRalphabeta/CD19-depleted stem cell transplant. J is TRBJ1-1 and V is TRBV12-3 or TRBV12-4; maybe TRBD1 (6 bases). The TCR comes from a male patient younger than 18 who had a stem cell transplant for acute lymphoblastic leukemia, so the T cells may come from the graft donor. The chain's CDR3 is CASRVDSWGMNTEAFF. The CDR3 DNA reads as TGTGCCAGCAGGGTGGACAGTTGGGGCATGAACACTGAAGCTTTCTTT.